A selection of T cell receptor beta chains follows, all from one sample in a study of T cell repertoires in cytomegalovirus infection. TCRdb reanalysed the reads using MiXCR and keeps one entry per CDR3 protein. The sample has approximately 250,000 distinct CDR3 sequences; roughly 10% are singletons. Sequencing was carried out using PBMCs. These receptors all stem from a human donor in good health (CMV status not recorded). Some clones in this sample may be carry-over from other donors' samples. Both conserved end residues are part of each CDR3. The D gene is left open where the match is weak. Clone size appears in some rows only: once, few, many, or a class for an expanded clone.

medium-sized	TRBV25-1	TRBJ1-5	-	CASSALGVAQPQHF	TGTGCCAGCAGTGCTTTGGGGGTAGCTCAGCCCCAGCATTTT
many	TRBV7-2	TRBJ1-5	-	CASSLGRGGWDNQPQHF	TGTGCCAGCAGCTTAGGTCGTGGCGGGTGGGACAATCAGCCCCAGCATTTT
-	TRBV6-2/TRBV6-3	TRBJ1-3	TRBD1	CASSSGQVLAGNTIYF	TGTGCCAGCAGCTCGGGACAGGTACTCGCTGGAAACACCATATATTTT
many	TRBV7-8	TRBJ2-4	TRBD2	CASSLTSGGASAKNIQYF	TGTGCCAGCAGCTTAACTAGCGGGGGGGCCTCGGCCAAAAACATTCAGTACTTC
many	TRBV7-8	TRBJ2-2	TRBD2	CASSSSGGPNTGELFF	TGTGCCAGCAGCTCTAGCGGGGGCCCGAACACCGGGGAGCTGTTTTTT
many	TRBV7-2	TRBJ1-4	TRBD1	CASSLQGAKDEKLFF	TGTGCCAGCAGCTTACAGGGGGCTAAGGATGAAAAACTGTTTTTT
many	TRBV7-2	TRBJ1-5	TRBD1	CASSRDRAGNQPQHF	TGTGCCAGCAGCCGGGACAGGGCCGGCAATCAGCCCCAGCATTTT
many	TRBV9	TRBJ2-1	-	CASSPGGGFNQFF	TGTGCCAGCAGCCCCGGTGGCGGATTCAACCAGTTCTTC
many	TRBV20-1	TRBJ2-1	-	CSASRGELHNEQFF	TGCAGTGCTAGCAGGGGGGAATTGCACAATGAGCAGTTCTTC
many	TRBV28	TRBJ1-6	-	CASSLWENSPLHF	TGTGCCAGCAGTTTATGGGAGAATTCACCCCTCCACTTT
few	TRBV12-3/TRBV12-4	TRBJ2-1	TRBD2	CASSLTSGRGYEQFF	TGTGCCAGCAGTTTAACTAGCGGGAGGGGCTATGAGCAGTTCTTC
-	TRBV7-9	TRBJ2-1	TRBD2	CASKQGGASGSRGGNEQFF	TGTGCCAGCAAGCAAGGGGGGGCTAGCGGGTCCCGAGGCGGCAATGAGCAGTTCTTC
-	TRBV29-1	TRBJ1-5	-	CSVETRLNQPQHF	TGCAGCGTTGAGACAAGACTCAATCAGCCCCAGCATTTT
many	TRBV7-2	TRBJ1-5	-	CASSLGPGGQPQHF	TGTGCCAGCAGCTTGGGGCCTGGGGGCCAGCCCCAGCATTTT
-	TRBV7-9	TRBJ2-1	-	CASSLRRDNDNEQFF	TGTGCCAGCAGCCTACGCCGGGACAACGACAATGAGCAGTTCTTC
many	TRBV7-3	TRBJ1-1	TRBD1	CASSLKGGSEAFF	TGTGCCAGCAGCTTAAAAGGGGGCTCTGAAGCTTTCTTT
many	TRBV12-3/TRBV12-4	TRBJ2-1	TRBD2	CASSLVGLTGGVEQFF	TGTGCCAGCAGTTTAGTTGGGCTAACGGGGGGTGTTGAGCAGTTCTTC
-	TRBV20-1	TRBJ1-1	-	CSADGGTEAFF	TGCAGTGCCGACGGAGGGACTGAAGCTTTCTTT
-	TRBV19	TRBJ2-4	-	CASSRGRIQYF	TGTGCCAGTAGTAGAGGGCGCATTCAGTACTTC
-	TRBV28	TRBJ1-5	-	CASSLSLADNQPQHF	TGTGCCAGCAGTTTATCTTTGGCCGACAATCAGCCCCAGCATTTT
-	TRBV7-9	TRBJ2-3	-	CASSLGGQLDTQYF	TGTGCCAGCAGCCTTGGGGGCCAGCTTGATACGCAGTATTTT
many	TRBV7-2	TRBJ2-2	TRBD1	CASSLTGGADTGELFF	TGTGCCAGCAGCTTGACAGGGGGCGCGGACACCGGGGAGCTGTTTTTT
many	TRBV7-2	TRBJ2-3	-	CASSPPGGGTDTQYF	TGTGCCAGCAGCCCCCCTGGCGGGGGCACAGATACGCAGTATTTT
-	TRBV7-8	TRBJ2-5	-	CANSRGGGPRPQYF	TGTGCCAACAGCAGAGGGGGGGGCCCGAGGCCCCAGTACTTC
many	TRBV12-3/TRBV12-4	TRBJ1-1	TRBD1	CASSRDRVSEAFF	TGTGCCAGCAGTAGGGACAGGGTTAGTGAAGCTTTCTTT
many	TRBV28	TRBJ1-2	-	CASQLGGGAPGYTF	TGTGCCAGCCAACTGGGGGGAGGGGCTCCTGGCTACACCTTC
few	TRBV10-3	TRBJ1-5	TRBD1	CAISDHPGTGGFDQPQHF	TGTGCCATCAGTGACCACCCTGGGACAGGGGGCTTTGATCAGCCCCAGCATTTT
few	TRBV11-3	TRBJ2-5	-	CASSLVYQETQYF	TGTGCCAGCAGCTTGGTGTACCAAGAGACCCAGTACTTC
many	TRBV2	TRBJ2-1	-	CASSEGFKQFF	TGTGCCAGCAGTGAGGGGTTCAAGCAGTTCTTC
many	TRBV7-9	TRBJ2-7	-	CASSLSEAGQGEQYF	TGTGCCAGCAGCTTATCGGAAGCAGGGCAAGGAGAGCAGTACTTC
-	TRBV14	TRBJ1-2	-	CASSEGGRRRYTF	TGTGCCAGCAGCGAAGGGGGGAGGAGGCGCTACACCTTC
-	TRBV29-1	TRBJ2-1	TRBD2	CSVEGVLAGGNEQFF	TGCAGCGTTGAAGGGGTGCTAGCGGGAGGCAATGAGCAGTTCTTC
many	TRBV12-5	TRBJ2-7	-	CASGLEVGEQYF	TGTGCTAGTGGTTTAGAAGTAGGGGAGCAGTACTTC
-	TRBV5-6	TRBJ1-5	-	CASSMMNQPQHF	TGTGCCAGCAGTATGATGAATCAGCCCCAGCATTTT
many	TRBV11-2	TRBJ1-6	TRBD1	CASSLGTGGSNSPLHF	TGTGCCAGCAGCTTAGGGACAGGGGGCTCTAATTCACCCCTCCACTTT
many	TRBV20-1	TRBJ2-5	-	CSASFRGAMPQETQYF	TGCAGTGCTAGTTTCCGGGGTGCGATGCCGCAAGAGACCCAGTACTTC
few	TRBV19	TRBJ1-6	-	CASSVQQGGLGSPLHF	TGTGCCAGTAGTGTCCAACAGGGTGGCTTGGGATCACCCCTCCACTTT
few	TRBV6-1	TRBJ1-2	TRBD1	CASRKGTGSNYGYTF	TGTGCCAGCAGAAAAGGGACAGGGAGTAACTATGGCTACACCTTC
many	TRBV7-2	TRBJ2-7	-	CASSLVLDRQYF	TGTGCCAGCAGCTTAGTTCTGGACAGGCAGTACTTC
many	TRBV7-2	TRBJ1-4	-	CASSLGRVNEKLFF	TGTGCCAGCAGCTTGGGCAGGGTTAATGAAAAACTGTTTTTT
many	TRBV7-2	TRBJ1-5	-	CASSSRDSNQPQHF	TGTGCCAGCAGCTCAAGGGATAGCAATCAGCCCCAGCATTTT
many	TRBV20-1	TRBJ2-3	-	CSASRGSMRTDTQYF	TGCAGTGCTAGTCGGGGTAGCATGCGCACAGATACGCAGTATTTT
many	TRBV28	TRBJ1-5	TRBD1	CATQRDRVNQPQHF	TGTGCCACCCAAAGAGACAGGGTAAATCAGCCCCAGCATTTT
many	TRBV7-2	TRBJ2-3	TRBD2	CASSSGTSGGSYTDTQYF	TGTGCCAGCAGCTCGGGGACTAGCGGGGGGTCATACACAGATACGCAGTATTTT
-	TRBV12-3/TRBV12-4	TRBJ1-1	-	CASSSTRGLMNTEAFF	TGTGCCAGCAGTTCAACGCGGGGCCTGATGAACACTGAAGCTTTCTTT
many	TRBV5-1	TRBJ1-2	-	CASRTDSDGYTF	TGCGCCAGCAGGACGGACAGCGACGGCTACACCTTC